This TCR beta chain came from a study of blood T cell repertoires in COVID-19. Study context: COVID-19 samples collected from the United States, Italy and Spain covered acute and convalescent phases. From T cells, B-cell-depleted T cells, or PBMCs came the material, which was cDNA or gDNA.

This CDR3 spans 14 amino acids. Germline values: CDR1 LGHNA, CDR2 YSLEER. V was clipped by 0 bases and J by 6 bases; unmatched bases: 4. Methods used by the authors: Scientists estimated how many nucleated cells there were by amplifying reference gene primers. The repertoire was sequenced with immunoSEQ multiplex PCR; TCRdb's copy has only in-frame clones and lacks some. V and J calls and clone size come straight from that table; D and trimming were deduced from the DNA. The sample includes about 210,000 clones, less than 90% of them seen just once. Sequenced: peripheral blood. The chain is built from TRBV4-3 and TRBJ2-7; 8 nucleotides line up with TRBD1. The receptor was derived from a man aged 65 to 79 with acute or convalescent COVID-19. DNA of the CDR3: TGCGCCAGCAGCCAAGACAGGGGGCGGGTCGAGCAGTACTTC. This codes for CASSQDRGRVEQYF.